This T cell receptor beta chain comes out of a study of regulatory T cells in long-lasting Graves disease. Study-wide findings and caveats: Shared public clonotypes totalled 2,741 in persistent patients, compared with just under 1,000 in new patients.

Time point denoted: newly diagnosed GD, antithyroid drugs for less than 3 months. Scientists built the TCR library using RNA that was extracted from PBMCs. This clonotype was picked up many times. Antigen: not known. Investigators prepared the TCR beta libraries by applying iRepertoire HTBI primers and Arm-PCR of CDR3 regions. From the multiplex PCR reads, TCRdb called clonotypes with MiXCR, one entry per CDR3 protein. Of about 440,000 distinct CDR3 sequences listed, about 17% are singletons. The junction had 7 bases not matched to a gene; V was cut back by 5 bases and J by 2 bases. The CDR3 runs 14 residues. CDR1 and CDR2 from the germline V gene are DFQATT and SNEGSKA (reference sequence). These data were also reused for a study on T cells in Graves' hyperthyroidism and ophthalmopathy.

The sample here was peripheral blood mononuclear cells (PBMCs), taken at new diagnosis, from a patient treated with antithyroid drugs. The TCR comes from a young woman with Graves disease. The rearrangement uses TRBV20-1 and TRBJ2-7, with 9 bases lining up with TRBD2. In DNA, the CDR3 is TGCAGTGCTCAGATAGCGGGAGTAACCTACGAGCAGTACTTC. Its translation: CSAQIAGVTYEQYF.